This T cell receptor (beta chain) originates from a study of T cell changes during pregnancy in multiple sclerosis. About this clone itself: One end of the junction is discordant with germline, which a read error may explain.

This CDR3 has 15 amino acids. Germline V lookup: CDR1 SSHAT, CDR2 FNYEAQ (reference sequence). The method was immunoSEQ multiplex PCR; TCRdb's version includes in-frame clones alone and lacks a portion of them. The data hold approximately 97,000 clones, with less than 95% observed a single time. This receptor was identified in a female donor in good health, enrolled as a control in a pregnancy study. The rearrangement links TRBV7-7 to TRBJ2-3, with 10 bases identical to TRBD2. The source was peripheral blood, collected in the second trimester of pregnancy. CDR3 protein: CASSLTAGGGDTQYF. The CDR3 bases are TGTGCTAGCAGCTTAACAGCGGGAGGGGGAGATACGCAGTATTTT.